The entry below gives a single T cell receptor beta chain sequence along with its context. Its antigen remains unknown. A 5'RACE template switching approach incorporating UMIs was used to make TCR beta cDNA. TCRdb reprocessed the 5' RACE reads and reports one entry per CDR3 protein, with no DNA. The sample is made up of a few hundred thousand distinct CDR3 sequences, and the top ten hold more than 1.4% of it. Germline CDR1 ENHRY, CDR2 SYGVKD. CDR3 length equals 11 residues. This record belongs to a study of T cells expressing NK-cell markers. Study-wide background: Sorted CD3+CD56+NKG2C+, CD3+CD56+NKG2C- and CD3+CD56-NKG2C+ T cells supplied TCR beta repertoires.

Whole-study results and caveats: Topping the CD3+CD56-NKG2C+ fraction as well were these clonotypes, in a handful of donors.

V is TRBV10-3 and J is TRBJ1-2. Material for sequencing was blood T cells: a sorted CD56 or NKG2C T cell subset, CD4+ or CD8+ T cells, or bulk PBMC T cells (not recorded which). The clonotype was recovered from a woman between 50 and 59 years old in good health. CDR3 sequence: CAIAGPTGYTF.